One and the same sample provided the 32 T cell receptor beta chains below, sequenced in a study of siplizumab effects on memory and regulatory T cells. TCRdb's table, derived via immunoSEQ multiplex PCR, lists solely in-frame clones and lacks some. Counted here are about 110,000 clones, 90% to 95% occurring once; the ten biggest clones make up approximately 0.32%. Sequences were obtained from CD4+ T cells sorted from blood. The source is a human donor in good health.

The rearrangement joins TRBV4-1 to TRBJ2-7; 11 nucleotides match TRBD2. Trimming removed 3 bases from V and 4 bases from J; junction bases left unmatched: 8. This CDR3 is built from 16 residues. The germline CDR1 and CDR2 sequences are MGHRA and YSYEKL. CDR3 DNA sequence: TGCGCCAGCAGCCAGGATACTAGCGGGAGTATTTACGAGCAGTACTTC. The encoded protein is CASSQDTSGSIYEQYF.

The chain uses TRBV19 and TRBJ1-2, with D tentatively TRBD1 (5 bases). V was clipped by 7 bases and J by 3 bases, with 9 bases between them. This CDR3 is 12 amino acids long. The germline V gene encodes CDR1 LNHDA and CDR2 SQIVND (reference sequence). CDR3 region: CASTSRDYGYTF. The CDR3 coding sequence is TGTGCCAGTACAAGCAGGGACTATGGCTACACCTTC.

The CDR3, as DNA: TGTGCCAGTAGGGGACAGGGGGCGCGTGGCTACACCTTC. It is translated as CASRGQGARGYTF. The genes are TRBV19 and TRBJ1-2, with 12 bases fitting TRBD1. The CDR3 spans 13 residues. J lost 7 bases, V lost 6 bases, and 3 bases had no gene match. CDR1 LNHDA and CDR2 SQIVND come from the germline V gene (reference sequence). Supplemented by reference TRBV19 and TRBJ1-2, the full variable domain reads DGGITQSPKYLFRKEGQNVTLSCEQNLNHDAMYWYRQDPGQGLRLIYYSQIVNDFQKGDIAEGYSVSREKKESFPLTVTSAQKNPTAFYLCASRGQGARGYTFGSGTRLTVV.

The chain recombines TRBV19 with TRBJ2-7; 11 bases align to TRBD1. V lost 1 base, J lost 3 bases, and 2 bases stayed unmatched. The CDR3 contains 15 residues. Germline CDR1 reads LNHDA; CDR2 reads SQIVND (reference sequence). For the CDR3, the DNA is TGTGCCAGTAGTATAGGGACAGGGGGCAACTACGAGCAGTACTTC. Protein product: CASSIGTGGNYEQYF.

This chain joins TRBV7-2 and TRBJ2-1; 7 bases are a match to TRBD1. This CDR3 has 12 residues. Looked up from germline, CDR1 is SGHTA and CDR2 is FQGNSA. V was clipped by 5 bases and J by 12 bases; unmatched bases: 7. The CDR3 protein is CASSQGVGPQFF. For the CDR3, the DNA is TGTGCCAGCAGCCAGGGGGTGGGACCGCAGTTCTTC.

The V and J genes are TRBV6-1 and TRBJ2-4; TRBD1 aligns across 8 bases. Germline trimming cut 4 bases from V and 9 bases from J; bases unmatched to any gene: 5. Germline loops: CDR1 MNHNS, CDR2 SASEGT. The CDR3 sequence is 13 residues long. The CDR3 sequence is CASSAGGAVIQYF. CDR3 nucleotide sequence: TGTGCCAGCAGTGCAGGGGGCGCGGTCATTCAGTACTTC.

V usage is TRBV29-1 and J usage is TRBJ2-7, with 8 positions matching TRBD1. With 3 bases clipped from V and 7 bases from J, the junction kept 11 bases outside the gene matches. The CDR3 is 14 residues long. In germline, CDR1 is SQVTM, CDR2 ANQGSEA. Here the CDR3 reads CSVDITGGRGEQYF. Written as DNA, the CDR3 is TGCAGCGTTGACATAACAGGGGGACGGGGTGAGCAGTACTTC.

The chain links TRBV7-9 to TRBJ1-5, with 7 bases lining up with TRBD1. The germline CDR1 and CDR2 sequences are SEHNR and FQNEAQ (reference sequence). V gave up 7 bases and J gave up 6 bases; unmatched junction bases: 9. The CDR3 extends over 14 amino acids. The CDR3 DNA follows: TGTGCCAGCACCAACGGGACAGTAGGTCAGCCCCAGCATTTT. It specifies CASTNGTVGQPQHF.

This clone was recorded once. This chain uses TRBV20-1 with TRBJ2-1; D ambiguous. The V and J ends lost 3 bases and 9 bases respectively, with 9 bases between them. Germline V lookup: CDR1 DFQATT, CDR2 SNEGSKA (reference sequence). The CDR3 extends over 11 amino acids. The CDR3 is CSASPGPEQFF. In DNA form, the CDR3 reads TGCAGTGCTAGCCCGGGCCCTGAGCAGTTCTTC.

V and J are TRBV25-1 and TRBJ2-2, with D uncertain. The CDR3 sequence is 15 residues long. Trimming cost V 4 bases and J 7 bases, with 16 bases left between them. Germline CDR1 MGHDK, CDR2 SYGVNS. The CDR3 spells CASSARFVGIGELFF. CDR3 sequence (DNA): TGTGCCAGCAGTGCCCGTTTCGTGGGGATCGGGGAGCTGTTTTTT.

The chain links TRBV10-2 to TRBJ1-1, with D tentatively TRBD1 (6 bases). Germline CDR1 is WSHSY and CDR2 is SAAADI. The V end was cut by 8 bases, the J end by 1 base, with 23 bases between. The CDR3 is 17 residues long. CDR3 DNA: TGCGCCAGCGGCCCACTTGGGGGCGAGGCTGCGAACACTGAAGCTTTCTTT. This gives the protein CASGPLGGEAANTEAFF.

The rearrangement links TRBV7-2 to TRBJ2-2, with D possibly TRBD2 on 5 matching bases. The germline V gene has CDR1 SGHTA and CDR2 FQGNSA. The germline V and J ends were trimmed by 5 bases and 8 bases, with 15 bases remaining between them. This CDR3 comprises 14 residues. CDR3 DNA: TGTGCCAGCAGCCGGAGTCGGGATTCGGGGGAGCTGTTTTTT. It is translated as CASSRSRDSGELFF.

This clone was detected once. The chain combines TRBV5-4 with TRBJ2-1, with TRBD2 matching 8 bases. This CDR3 spans 13 amino acids. Germline values: CDR1 SGHNT, CDR2 YYREEE (reference sequence). Unmatched junction bases numbered 0, after V lost 1 base and J lost 6 bases. DNA of the CDR3: TGTGCCAGCAGCTTGAGCGGGGGCAATGAGCAGTTCTTC. Its translation is CASSLSGGNEQFF.

This chain links TRBV6-5 with TRBJ2-5; 7 positions match TRBD2. CDR1 is MNHEY and CDR2 is SVGAGI in the germline V gene. V shed 8 bases, J shed 5 bases, and the junction held 11 bases outside the gene matches. The CDR3 length is 14 residues. CDR3 residues: CASGFLLGGETQYF. The CDR3 DNA reads as TGTGCCAGCGGATTCCTCCTGGGGGGGGAGACCCAGTACTTC.

The gene calls are TRBV9 and TRBJ2-7; possibly TRBD2 for D (5 bases). The V and J ends lost 0 bases and 0 bases respectively, with 10 bases between them. Germline loops: CDR1 SGDLS, CDR2 YYNGEE. CDR3 length: 15 residues. The CDR3 sequence is CASSVGAGHSYEQYF. In DNA form, the CDR3 reads TGTGCCAGCAGCGTAGGGGCGGGCCACTCCTACGAGCAGTACTTC.

This rearrangement joins TRBV30 to TRBJ1-4; 10 nucleotides match TRBD1. V shed 2 bases and J 10 bases; nucleotides not matched to a gene: 4. The CDR3 extends over 13 amino acids. Per the germline V gene, CDR1 is GTSNPN and CDR2 is SVGIG (reference sequence). The chain's CDR3 is CAWSTRTGGKLFF. The CDR3 DNA sequence: TGTGCCTGGAGTACCCGGACAGGGGGAAAACTGTTTTTT.

V usage is TRBV27 and J usage is TRBJ2-7, with 14 bases fitting TRBD2. Trimming at V came to 8 bases and at J to 7 bases, leaving 7 bases not matched to a gene. The CDR3 has 14 amino acids. Germline lookup yields CDR1 MNHEY and CDR2 SMNVEV (reference sequence). The CDR3 nucleotides read TGTGCCAGCCGGGGGACTAGCGGGAGCGGGGAGCAGTACTTC. This encodes CASRGTSGSGEQYF.

The rearrangement joins TRBV10-3 to TRBJ2-5; 7 bases agree with TRBD1. The V and J ends lost 7 bases and 3 bases, in that order; junction bases with no gene match: 8. CDR1 is ENHRY and CDR2 is SYGVKD in the germline V gene. This CDR3 is 14 amino acids long. This CDR3 is CAIKDSGTEETQYF. The CDR3 coding sequence is TGTGCCATCAAGGATTCCGGGACAGAAGAGACCCAGTACTTC.

This chain uses TRBV4-1 with TRBJ1-3; TRBD1 matches at 8 bases. The CDR3 is 16 residues long. After removal of 0 bases from V and 4 bases from J, the junction contained 5 bases not matched to a gene. Germline assignment: CDR1 MGHRA and CDR2 YSYEKL. The CDR3 DNA is TGCGCCAGCAGCCAAGAAACAGGGGGAGTAGGAAACACCATATATTTT. Amino acid sequence: CASSQETGGVGNTIYF.

This clone was observed once. The chain links TRBV30 to TRBJ2-5; 7 nucleotides align to TRBD2. TRBJ2-7 matches the DNA end more closely, so the J call is doubtful. Germline CDR1 reads GTSNPN; CDR2 reads SVGIG (reference sequence). The length of the CDR3 is 13 residues. CDR3 sequence reads: CAWSVGRVNEQYF. CDR3 DNA sequence: TGTGCCTGGAGTGTTGGGAGGGTAAACGAGCAGTACTTC.

J is TRBJ1-5 and V is TRBV7-8; 7 nucleotides align to TRBD1. The CDR3 length is 14 residues. The germline V gene has CDR1 SGHVS and CDR2 FQNEAQ. J was trimmed by 11 bases and V by 1 base; bases with no gene match: 8. The CDR3 DNA sequence: TGTGCCAGCAGCTTAGGGACAGGAAAGTTGGCCCAGCATTTT. It is translated as CASSLGTGKLAQHF.

The chain is built from TRBV7-8 and TRBJ1-6; D is possibly TRBD1 (6 bases). CDR1 and CDR2 from the germline V gene are SGHVS and FQNEAQ. V was clipped by 4 bases and J by 1 base, with 14 bases between them. The CDR3 loop spans 17 amino acids. CDR3 region: CASSWGQGGSYNSPLHF. The CDR3 coding sequence is TGTGCCAGCAGCTGGGGACAAGGGGGTTCCTATAATTCACCCCTCCACTTT. The full variable domain, completed using reference TRBV7-8 and TRBJ1-6, is GAGVSQSPRYKVAKRGQDVALRCDPISGHVSLFWYQQALGQGPEFLTYFQNEAQLDKSGLPSDRFFAERPEGSVSTLKIQRTQQEDSAVYLCASSWGQGGSYNSPLHFGNGTRLTVT.

This sequence joins TRBV19 and TRBJ2-3; 8 bases align to TRBD1. Germline CDR1 reads LNHDA; CDR2 reads SQIVND (reference sequence). The V gene end was trimmed by 4 bases and the J gene end by 3 bases; junction bases not matched to a gene: 3. This CDR3 spans 14 amino acids. This CDR3 reads CASSKTGVTDTQYF. CDR3 nucleotides: TGTGCCAGTAGTAAGACAGGGGTTACAGATACGCAGTATTTT.

The table lists this clone with a count of one. The V gene is TRBV7-2, the J gene TRBJ2-1; D is perhaps TRBD1 (5 bases). The CDR3 consists of 13 residues. Trimming cost V 3 bases and J 3 bases, with 6 bases left between them. The germline V gene encodes CDR1 SGHTA and CDR2 FQGNSA. The CDR3 loop is CASSLTVYNEQFF. In DNA form, the CDR3 reads TGTGCCAGCAGCTTGACAGTCTACAATGAGCAGTTCTTC.

This rearrangement joins TRBV7-9 to TRBJ1-4, with D uncertain. Deletions cut 2 bases from V and 5 bases from J, with 12 bases between. The CDR3 sequence is 15 residues long. The germline CDR1 and CDR2 sequences are SEHNR and FQNEAQ (reference sequence). CDR3 sequence (DNA): TGTGCCAGCAGCTTATACCGAGAGAACAATGAAAAACTGTTTTTT. The encoded protein is CASSLYRENNEKLFF.

The chain uses TRBV4-1 and TRBJ2-7; 9 bases fit TRBD1. V lost 3 bases and J lost 3; bases outside the gene matches: 12. Germline CDR1 MGHRA, CDR2 YSYEKL. This CDR3 is built from 17 residues. CDR3 in DNA: TGCGCCAGCAGCCAGGCCTGGGGACAGGGTGAGGGCTACGAGCAGTACTTC. Its protein is CASSQAWGQGEGYEQYF.

The rearrangement uses TRBV7-2 and TRBJ2-1; TRBD2 aligns across 8 bases. Germline loops: CDR1 SGHTA, CDR2 FQGNSA. V lost 0 bases, J lost 2 bases, and 6 bases stayed unmatched. This CDR3 contains 17 residues. The CDR3 protein is CASSLARGAAAYNEQFF. The DNA for the CDR3 is TGTGCCAGCAGCTTAGCGCGGGGGGCAGCGGCCTACAATGAGCAGTTCTTC.

V is TRBV7-8 and J is TRBJ1-2; D not certain. The V gene's germline CDR1 is SGHVS and CDR2 FQNEAQ. V lost 2 bases to trimming and J lost 0 bases, with 4 bases between them. The CDR3 spans 13 residues. The CDR3 is CASSLPANYGYTF. CDR3 DNA sequence: TGTGCCAGCAGCTTACCCGCTAACTATGGCTACACCTTC.

Regarding this clone: The junction does not match germline at one end; this may be a read error. This sequence joins TRBV7-7 and TRBJ2-1; 8 bases map to TRBD2. Germline V lookup: CDR1 SSHAT, CDR2 FNYEAQ (reference sequence). This CDR3 is built from 16 residues. The CDR3 bases are TGTGCTAGCAGCTTAAGCATGAGCGGGAGTGGGCATGAGCAGTTCTTC. It is translated as CASSLSMSGSGHEQFF.

The chain recombines TRBV30 with TRBJ2-5; 7 bases agree with TRBD1. The CDR3 covers 13 residues. Germline trimming cut 0 bases from V and 6 bases from J; bases unmatched to any gene: 4. Germline V gene data show CDR1 as GTSNPN and CDR2 as SVGIG (reference sequence). The CDR3 sequence is CAWSVQGLKTQYF. DNA for the CDR3: TGTGCCTGGAGTGTACAGGGGCTAAAGACCCAGTACTTC. Supplemented by reference TRBV30 and TRBJ2-5, the full variable domain reads SQTIHQWPATLVQPVGSPLSLECTVEGTSNPNLYWYRQAAGRGLQLLFYSVGIGQISSEVPQNLSASRPQDRQFILSSKKLLLSDSGFYLCAWSVQGLKTQYFGPGTRLLVL.

The chain uses TRBV5-1 and TRBJ1-4; D not certain. Germline V lookup: CDR1 SGHRS, CDR2 YFSETQ. CDR3 length equals 14 residues. Trimming took 0 bases from V and 8 from J, leaving 11 bases between them. The CDR3 sequence: CASSLDRRGEKLFF. CDR3 bases: TGCGCCAGCAGCTTGGACCGACGAGGAGAAAAACTGTTTTTT.

The table lists this clone with a few counts. The chain has TRBV19 and TRBJ2-7, with D unclear. The CDR3 has 14 amino acids. V lost 5 bases and J lost 0, with 11 bases in between. Germline lookup yields CDR1 LNHDA and CDR2 SQIVND (reference sequence). The CDR3 DNA sequence: TGTGCCAGTAGTCCGCATGGGCGCTCCTACGAGCAGTACTTC. Encoded protein: CASSPHGRSYEQYF.